This is a list of T cell receptor beta chains from one sample in a study of T cells in Graves' hyperthyroidism and ophthalmopathy. A single record per CDR3 protein comes from TCRdb applying MiXCR to the multiplex PCR reads. The sample gives 700,000 to 850,000 distinct CDR3 sequences, under 45% of which show up once; around 32% is in the top ten. The sequencing sample was made of blood. These TCRs come from a woman in her thirties or forties with Graves' hyperthyroidism. The CDR3 runs from the conserved cysteine through the conserved F or W. Fields, in order: D gene, clone size, CDR3 length, V gene, J gene, CDR3 protein, CDR3 DNA. The D gene is left open where the match is weak. A clone size is listed for some rows: how often the clone was seen (once, few, many), or a class if it is expanded.

d_call: NA
clone_size: few
cdr3_length: 15
v_call: TRBV7-8
j_call: TRBJ2-7
cdr3_aa: CASSPRPSRPDEQYF
cdr3_nt: TGTGCCAGCAGCCCGCGGCCGTCCCGACCCGACGAGCAGTACTTC

d_call: TRBD2
clone_size: few
cdr3_length: 14
v_call: TRBV28
j_call: TRBJ2-7
cdr3_aa: CASSSSGSFYEQYF
cdr3_nt: TGTGCCAGCAGTTCTAGCGGGAGTTTCTACGAGCAGTACTTC

d_call: TRBD1
clone_size: many
cdr3_length: 14
v_call: TRBV5-6
j_call: TRBJ1-5
cdr3_aa: CASSSVQGVQPQHF
cdr3_nt: TGTGCCAGCAGCTCAGTACAGGGGGTTCAGCCCCAGCATTTT

d_call: NA
clone_size: few
cdr3_length: 13
v_call: TRBV29-1
j_call: TRBJ2-2
cdr3_aa: CSVVSRPGGELFF
cdr3_nt: TGCAGCGTTGTTTCTCGACCCGGCGGGGAGCTGTTTTTT

d_call: TRBD2
clone_size: NA
cdr3_length: 14
v_call: TRBV19
j_call: TRBJ2-3
cdr3_aa: CATAGLAAADTQYF
cdr3_nt: TGTGCCACCGCGGGACTAGCTGCCGCAGATACGCAGTATTTT

d_call: NA
clone_size: many
cdr3_length: 12
v_call: TRBV7-9
j_call: TRBJ1-3
cdr3_aa: CASHRGGNTIYF
cdr3_nt: TGTGCCAGCCACCGAGGGGGAAACACCATATATTTT

d_call: TRBD1
clone_size: few
cdr3_length: 14
v_call: TRBV5-4
j_call: TRBJ1-2
cdr3_aa: CASSPQGKNYGYTF
cdr3_nt: TGTGCCAGCAGCCCACAGGGGAAAAACTATGGCTACACCTTC

d_call: TRBD2
clone_size: many
cdr3_length: 19
v_call: TRBV15
j_call: TRBJ2-2
cdr3_aa: CATSSEPGLAGGPIGELFF
cdr3_nt: TGTGCCACCAGCAGTGAGCCGGGACTAGCGGGAGGGCCGATCGGGGAGCTGTTTTTT

d_call: TRBD1
clone_size: many
cdr3_length: 15
v_call: TRBV29-1
j_call: TRBJ1-1
cdr3_aa: CSVEDLGTANTEAFF
cdr3_nt: TGCAGCGTTGAAGATCTAGGGACAGCCAACACTGAAGCTTTCTTT

d_call: NA
clone_size: many
cdr3_length: 12
v_call: TRBV29-1
j_call: TRBJ1-2
cdr3_aa: CSVTAEGSGYTF
cdr3_nt: TGCAGCGTTACCGCCGAGGGGTCTGGCTACACCTTC

d_call: TRBD1
clone_size: NA
cdr3_length: 15
v_call: TRBV7-9
j_call: TRBJ2-7
cdr3_aa: CASSPGTGSIYEQYF
cdr3_nt: TGTGCCAGCAGCCCGGGGACAGGAAGCATCTACGAGCAGTACTTC

d_call: NA
clone_size: many
cdr3_length: 14
v_call: TRBV11-2
j_call: TRBJ2-7
cdr3_aa: CASSSTGTYYEQYF
cdr3_nt: TGTGCCAGCAGCTCAACCGGGACGTACTACGAGCAGTACTTC

d_call: NA
clone_size: NA
cdr3_length: 14
v_call: TRBV10-3
j_call: TRBJ1-1
cdr3_aa: CAGRVVGQNTEAFF
cdr3_nt: TGTGCCGGCAGGGTCGTGGGGCAGAACACTGAAGCTTTCTTT

d_call: NA
clone_size: NA
cdr3_length: 17
v_call: TRBV12-3/TRBV12-4
j_call: TRBJ1-2
cdr3_aa: CASSSRARDRANYGYTF
cdr3_nt: TGTGCCAGCAGTTCTCGCGCCCGGGACCGAGCTAACTATGGCTACACCTTC

d_call: NA
clone_size: few
cdr3_length: 13
v_call: TRBV12-3/TRBV12-4
j_call: TRBJ2-5
cdr3_aa: CASSGTLGETQYF
cdr3_nt: TGTGCCAGCAGCGGGACTTTGGGAGAGACCCAGTACTTC

d_call: TRBD1
clone_size: NA
cdr3_length: 16
v_call: TRBV15
j_call: TRBJ2-3
cdr3_aa: CATSKTRTGGADTQYF
cdr3_nt: TGTGCCACCAGCAAAACTAGGACAGGGGGGGCAGATACGCAGTATTTT

d_call: NA
clone_size: many
cdr3_length: 14
v_call: TRBV25-1
j_call: TRBJ2-5
cdr3_aa: CASSDPGSGETQYF
cdr3_nt: TGTGCCAGCAGTGACCCCGGTTCGGGGGAGACCCAGTACTTC

d_call: TRBD1
clone_size: once
cdr3_length: 13
v_call: TRBV29-1
j_call: TRBJ1-2
cdr3_aa: CSVRDSLGYGYTF
cdr3_nt: TGCAGCGTCAGGGACAGTCTCGGCTATGGCTACACCTTC

d_call: NA
clone_size: many
cdr3_length: 14
v_call: TRBV12-3/TRBV12-4
j_call: TRBJ1-6
cdr3_aa: CASSFVLGNSPLHF
cdr3_nt: TGTGCCAGCAGTTTTGTGCTCGGGAATTCACCCCTCCACTTT

d_call: NA
clone_size: NA
cdr3_length: 14
v_call: TRBV19
j_call: TRBJ2-7
cdr3_aa: CASSIGGLAYEQYF
cdr3_nt: TGTGCCAGTAGTATCGGGGGTCTGGCCTACGAGCAGTACTTC

d_call: NA
clone_size: NA
cdr3_length: 17
v_call: TRBV4-3
j_call: TRBJ2-5
cdr3_aa: CASSQDSGHPAQETQYF
cdr3_nt: TGCGCCAGCAGCCAAGATTCGGGACACCCGGCCCAAGAGACCCAGTACTTC

d_call: NA
clone_size: few
cdr3_length: 14
v_call: TRBV5-1
j_call: TRBJ2-7
cdr3_aa: CASSREYWDYEQYF
cdr3_nt: TGTGCCAGCAGCCGGGAGTACTGGGACTACGAGCAGTACTTC

d_call: NA
clone_size: many
cdr3_length: 14
v_call: TRBV7-9
j_call: TRBJ1-2
cdr3_aa: CASSLVTSNYGYTF
cdr3_nt: TGTGCCAGCAGCTTGGTGACTTCTAACTATGGCTACACCTTC

d_call: NA
clone_size: many
cdr3_length: 15
v_call: TRBV7-2
j_call: TRBJ1-5
cdr3_aa: CASSQTGTSNQPQHF
cdr3_nt: TGTGCCAGCAGCCAAACAGGGACCAGCAATCAGCCCCAGCATTTT

d_call: NA
clone_size: NA
cdr3_length: 15
v_call: TRBV6-5
j_call: TRBJ1-1
cdr3_aa: CASREPGVGDTEAFF
cdr3_nt: TGTGCCAGCAGAGAACCAGGGGTGGGGGACACTGAAGCTTTCTTT

d_call: NA
clone_size: NA
cdr3_length: 14
v_call: TRBV6-5
j_call: TRBJ2-7
cdr3_aa: CASRSERKSYEQYF
cdr3_nt: TGTGCCAGCAGAAGCGAGAGGAAGTCCTACGAGCAGTACTTC

d_call: NA
clone_size: NA
cdr3_length: 13
v_call: TRBV15
j_call: TRBJ1-2
cdr3_aa: CATSRGGIYGYTF
cdr3_nt: TGTGCCACCAGCAGAGGTGGTATCTATGGCTACACCTTT

d_call: NA
clone_size: many
cdr3_length: 12
v_call: TRBV9
j_call: TRBJ1-2
cdr3_aa: CASSGYKDGYTF
cdr3_nt: TGTGCCAGCAGCGGATACAAAGATGGCTACACCTTC

d_call: NA
clone_size: many
cdr3_length: 15
v_call: TRBV12-3/TRBV12-4
j_call: TRBJ1-2
cdr3_aa: CASSQGRQGPYGYTF
cdr3_nt: TGTGCCAGCAGTCAAGGTCGGCAGGGGCCATATGGCTACACCTTC

d_call: NA
clone_size: NA
cdr3_length: 17
v_call: TRBV6-5
j_call: TRBJ1-1
cdr3_aa: CASSPAGVGLMNTEAFF
cdr3_nt: TGTGCCAGCAGCCCCGCGGGGGTAGGGCTCATGAACACTGAAGCTTTCTTT

d_call: NA
clone_size: NA
cdr3_length: 13
v_call: TRBV4-3
j_call: TRBJ2-7
cdr3_aa: CASSQDLAYEQYF
cdr3_nt: TGCGCCAGCAGCCAAGATCTAGCCTACGAGCAGTACTTC

d_call: TRBD1
clone_size: NA
cdr3_length: 15
v_call: TRBV12-3/TRBV12-4
j_call: TRBJ1-1
cdr3_aa: CASSLPTGEYTEAFF
cdr3_nt: TGTGCCAGCAGTTTACCGACAGGGGAGTACACTGAAGCTTTCTTT

d_call: TRBD2
clone_size: few
cdr3_length: 14
v_call: TRBV20-1
j_call: TRBJ2-7
cdr3_aa: CSARPLAGVYEQYF
cdr3_nt: TGCAGTGCTAGGCCCCTAGCGGGGGTATACGAGCAGTACTTC

d_call: NA
clone_size: few
cdr3_length: 15
v_call: TRBV20-1
j_call: TRBJ1-4
cdr3_aa: CSASLSRSTNEKLFF
cdr3_nt: TGCAGTGCTAGCTTGAGTCGGTCAACTAATGAAAAACTGTTTTTT

d_call: NA
clone_size: NA
cdr3_length: 14
v_call: TRBV10-3
j_call: TRBJ2-2
cdr3_aa: CAIRPTGNTGELFF
cdr3_nt: TGTGCCATCAGACCCACAGGGAACACCGGGGAGCTGTTTTTT

d_call: NA
clone_size: NA
cdr3_length: 14
v_call: TRBV2
j_call: TRBJ1-2
cdr3_aa: CASSLGGLEEGYTF
cdr3_nt: TGTGCCAGCAGTTTGGGAGGCCTGGAGGAGGGCTACACCTTC

d_call: TRBD1
clone_size: NA
cdr3_length: 15
v_call: TRBV7-2
j_call: TRBJ2-7
cdr3_aa: CASSFTGTGYREQYF
cdr3_nt: TGTGCCAGCAGTTTCACCGGGACAGGATATCGCGAGCAGTACTTC

d_call: TRBD2
clone_size: many
cdr3_length: 15
v_call: TRBV7-9
j_call: TRBJ2-7
cdr3_aa: CASSAGTSGAYEQYF
cdr3_nt: TGTGCCAGCAGCGCGGGGACTAGCGGGGCCTACGAGCAGTACTTC

d_call: NA
clone_size: NA
cdr3_length: 15
v_call: TRBV7-9
j_call: TRBJ2-1
cdr3_aa: CASSLAVGAYNEQFF
cdr3_nt: TGTGCCAGCAGCCTCGCCGTAGGGGCCTACAATGAGCAGTTCTTC

d_call: NA
clone_size: NA
cdr3_length: 16
v_call: TRBV28
j_call: TRBJ2-2
cdr3_aa: CATIGPHGANTGELFF
cdr3_nt: TGTGCCACGATCGGGCCACACGGCGCGAACACCGGGGAGCTGTTTTTT

d_call: NA
clone_size: NA
cdr3_length: 15
v_call: TRBV5-4
j_call: TRBJ2-7
cdr3_aa: CASSPPGQETYEQYF
cdr3_nt: TGTGCCAGCTCACCACCGGGCCAGGAAACCTACGAGCAGTACTTC

d_call: NA
clone_size: NA
cdr3_length: 15
v_call: TRBV6-5
j_call: TRBJ1-1
cdr3_aa: CASTGIGGLGTEAFF
cdr3_nt: TGTGCCAGCACCGGGATAGGGGGGCTCGGCACTGAAGCTTTCTTT

d_call: NA
clone_size: many
cdr3_length: 15
v_call: TRBV6-5
j_call: TRBJ2-5
cdr3_aa: CASSYSRAPQETQYF
cdr3_nt: TGTGCCAGCAGTTACTCGAGGGCACCCCAAGAGACCCAGTACTTC